The present TCR beta chain was sequenced within a study of patients and donors after allogeneic stem cell transplantation. TCRdb itself ran the RT-PCR reads through MiXCR, one entry per CDR3 protein. Among 98,000 or so distinct CDR3 sequences listed, over 30% were seen once. This CDR3 comprises 12 residues. Trimming took off 4 bases at V and 4 bases at J, with 7 bases between the two ends. Input material: blood, either unsorted or a sorted T cell fraction (not recorded which). V gene TRBV12-3 or TRBV12-4 combines with J gene TRBJ2-5; the D gene is possibly TRBD2 (5 bases). The sequence was obtained from a human donor who was either an allogeneic HSCT recipient or a stem cell or donor lymphocyte infusion donor (not recorded which). It is not recorded whose cells these are; they may come from a transplant donor. The CDR3 loop reads CASSSRGETQYF. For the CDR3, the DNA is TGTGCCAGCAGTTCACGGGGAGAGACCCAGTACTTC.